This TCR beta chain was documented in a study of early T cells in non-severe SARS-CoV-2 infection listed by TCRdb under 2021. Broadly, across the study: Bulk RNA from unsorted whole blood was used for TCR sequencing, so alpha and beta chains could not be paired. Results the study describes overall, beyond this receptor: VDJdb matching was skewed toward anti-spike CD8 responses and likely underestimated virus-specific expansions by missing private and CD4 specificities.

The library was prepared using 5' RACE. Sequencer: NextSeq 500. In the TCR library protocol, unique molecular identifiers were attached to individual cDNA molecules to correct for PCR bias and sequencing error. Sequencing covered both TCR alpha and beta chains, and within each sample the abundances of alpha and beta sequences were tightly co-correlated. Per the source publication's procedure: V gene, J gene and CDR3 annotation of TCR sequences was performed with Decombinator V4. TCRs were defined as expanded if a significant change between any two time points was detected under a Poisson model with p below 0.0001. TCR abundances were normalised to the total number of TCRs sequenced per sample and were expressed as counts per million. TRAV1-2 paired with TRAJ12, TRAJ20 or TRAJ33 defined MAIT TCRs, while TRAV10 paired with TRAJ18 defined iNKT TCRs. VDJdb, accessed 1 November 2021, was searched for CMV, EBV and SARS-CoV-2 annotated TCRs, with TCRs annotated for multiple antigens excluded. Using fastp at Q25 and MiXCR, TCRdb reprocessed the public reads and kept productive beta chains. Records with the same CDR3 protein are collapsed into one entry carrying the most frequent genes and DNA. TCRdb, not the original authors, processed these V and J calls. This sample comprises approximately 100,000 distinct CDR3 sequences, around 16% of them detected only once. Of the sample, about 1.3% falls within the top ten clones.

From the cysteine through the phenylalanine, the CDR3 covers 14 amino acids. CDR3 DNA is the only sequence kept; it has 42 bases, read in frame from the first base. Between the V and J ends, shortened by 6 bases and 7 bases respectively, the junction contains 17 bases. The germline V gene gives CDR1 as SGHDT and CDR2 as YYEEEE. As to this clonotype: Its antigen is not yet known. No much larger clone is present one base from it, and per-base qualities are unavailable.

The study was a case-control design nested within a healthcare worker cohort in London, UK, with weekly nasopharyngeal swab PCR tests and blood sampling. Healthcare workers were enrolled in the week of the UK lockdown, from 23 to 31 March 2020, and were followed every week for up to roughly 15 weeks. The sequence is built from TRBV5-6 and TRBJ1-5; TRBD1 is possibly the D segment (5 matching bases). The clonotype originates from an adult who was a healthcare worker with PCR-confirmed SARS-CoV-2 infection or an uninfected control (not recorded which). The sample taken for sequencing was whole blood. CDR3 reads: CASTSSRVNQPQHF. The nucleotide sequence reads as follows: TGTGCCAGCACCTCGTCCAGGGTCAACCAGCCCCAGCATTTT.